This passage covers 24 T cell receptor beta chains from one sample sequenced in a study of blood T cell repertoires in COVID-19. Repertoires were generated with immunoSEQ multiplex PCR, while TCRdb's copy carries only in-frame clones and drops some. Of hundreds of thousands of clones in the sample, about nine tenths were seen once. The material sequenced was peripheral blood. These receptors all come from a man aged 45-60 years with acute or convalescent COVID-19.

The V gene is TRBV3-1 (or the pseudogene TRBV3-2), the J gene TRBJ2-4, with a weak D call TRBD1 (6 bases). The CDR3 length is 13 residues. Germline CDR1 and CDR2: LGHDT and YNNKEL (reference sequence). Trimming stripped 4 bases from V and 3 bases from J, with 7 bases between. The CDR3: CASSPGDKNIQYF. CDR3 DNA: TGTGCCAGCAGCCCAGGGGACAAAAACATTCAGTACTTC.

CDR3 residues: CASTPAGSGNTIYF. For the CDR3, the DNA is TGCGCCAGCACCCCCGCCGGCTCTGGAAACACCATATATTTT. The chain couples TRBV10-1 to TRBJ1-3, with D unresolved. The CDR3 is 14 residues long. Germline V gene sequence: CDR1 WNHNN, CDR2 SYGVQD (reference sequence). Between the trimmed V and J ends, which lost 7 bases and 0 bases, there was a span of 10 bases.

The chain recombines TRBV6-5 with TRBJ1-5; D is undetermined. Deletions cut 5 bases from V and 4 bases from J, with 12 bases between. CDR3 length: 14 amino acids. CDR1 and CDR2 (germline): MNHEY, SVGAGI. CDR3: CASSQNRFNQPQHF. The CDR3 coding sequence is TGTGCCAGCAGTCAAAACAGATTTAATCAGCCCCAGCATTTT.

This clone was counted once. The chain links TRBV28 to TRBJ1-2; maybe TRBD1 (6 bases). The CDR3 loop spans 16 amino acids. V was trimmed by 6 bases and J by 6 bases, leaving 23 bases between them. Germline lookup yields CDR1 MDHEN and CDR2 SYDVKM. CDR3 loop: CASSQQGIPTRDGYTF. The CDR3 bases are TGTGCCAGCAGCCAACAGGGTATACCCACTAGGGATGGCTACACCTTC.

The chain combines TRBV5-1 with TRBJ1-2; perhaps TRBD1 as D (5 bases). Germline assignment: CDR1 SGHRS and CDR2 YFSETQ. This CDR3 has 15 residues. The V end lost 4 bases, the J end lost 4 bases, and 17 bases lay between the germline ends. The CDR3 here is CASSRSRGRPYGYTF. The CDR3, as DNA: TGCGCCAGCAGCCGATCGCGGGGACGGCCCTATGGCTACACCTTC.

The chain combines TRBV7-8 with TRBJ1-5; the D is unclear. V lost 3 bases and J lost 1, with 13 bases in between. The V gene's germline CDR1 is SGHVS and CDR2 FQNEAQ. The CDR3 loop spans 16 amino acids. The CDR3 DNA reads TGTGCCAGCAGCTTGAGGGAGGGAATGAGCAATCAGCCCCAGCATTTT. Its protein product is CASSLREGMSNQPQHF.

The chain recombines TRBV27 with TRBJ1-1; the D gene is possibly TRBD1 (5 bases). Trimming removed 9 bases at V and 0 bases at J, with 29 bases between. Looked up from germline, CDR1 is MNHEY and CDR2 is SMNVEV (reference sequence). The CDR3 length is 19 residues. CDR3 coding DNA: TGTGCCAGTTTACCCCTACCCCGGACATCGAGTCCCCTGAACACTGAAGCTTTCTTT. Translated, it gives CASLPLPRTSSPLNTEAFF.

This chain joins TRBV6-5 and TRBJ2-5; 8 nucleotides match TRBD2. J was trimmed by 2 bases and V by 6 bases; bases with no gene match: 2. The CDR3 spans 13 residues. Germline V gene data show CDR1 as MNHEY and CDR2 as SVGAGI. CDR3 nucleotides: TGTGCCAGCAGCCGCGGGGGGCAAGAGACCCAGTACTTC. Translated, it gives CASSRGGQETQYF.

This clone was recorded a few times. The chain combines TRBV7-9 with TRBJ1-4; maybe TRBD1 (6 bases). V was clipped by 1 base and J by 5 bases, with 11 bases between them. This CDR3 contains 15 residues. CDR1 and CDR2 (germline): SEHNR, FQNEAQ (reference sequence). CDR3 sequence: CASSLGDTNNEKLFF. In DNA form, the CDR3 reads TGTGCCAGCAGCTTAGGGGACACCAACAATGAAAAACTGTTTTTT.

The chain is built from TRBV25-1 and TRBJ2-5, with 8 bases that match TRBD1. V lost 6 bases to trimming and J lost 3 bases; unmatched junction nucleotides: 3. Germline V gene lookup returns CDR1 MGHDK and CDR2 SYGVNS. This CDR3 has 13 amino acids. This CDR3 reads CASSYRGEETQYF. The CDR3 region has the DNA TGTGCCAGCAGCTACAGGGGGGAAGAGACCCAGTACTTC.

The V and J genes are TRBV25-1 and TRBJ2-5; perhaps TRBD2 as D (5 bases). CDR1 MGHDK and CDR2 SYGVNS come from the germline V gene. The length of the CDR3 is 15 residues. V lost 3 bases and J 5 bases, leaving 16 bases between the germline ends. The CDR3 region has the DNA TGTGCCAGCAGTGATTCGGCCTATCGAGGGGAGACCCAGTACTTC. It translates to CASSDSAYRGETQYF.

The chain has TRBV9 and TRBJ1-1; possibly TRBD1 for D (6 bases). Trimming took off 0 bases at V and 3 bases at J, with 12 bases between the two ends. The CDR3 is 15 residues long. The germline V gene has CDR1 SGDLS and CDR2 YYNGEE. In DNA form, the CDR3 reads TGTGCCAGCAGCGTAGCGGGGGGCAAAGACACTGAAGCTTTCTTT. It specifies CASSVAGGKDTEAFF.

This chain connects TRBV9 to TRBJ2-3; 12 nucleotides line up with TRBD2. The CDR3 extends over 14 amino acids. The V segment lost 3 bases and the J segment 6 bases; nucleotides outside the gene matches: 2. Germline assignment: CDR1 SGDLS and CDR2 YYNGEE. The DNA of the CDR3 is TGTGCCAGCAGCGGGACTAGCGGGGATGATACGCAGTATTTT. Protein product: CASSGTSGDDTQYF.

The rearrangement uses TRBV5-4 and TRBJ2-3; maybe TRBD2 (7 bases). This CDR3 has 16 residues. CDR1 is SGHNT and CDR2 is YYREEE in the germline V gene (reference sequence). Trimming stripped 4 bases from V and 1 base from J, with 16 bases between. Here the CDR3 reads CASSPPGRGRTDTQYF. Here the CDR3 DNA reads TGTGCCAGCAGCCCGCCGGGGCGGGGGCGCACAGATACGCAGTATTTT. The full variable domain, with the rest looked up from reference TRBV5-4 and TRBJ2-3, is ETGVTQSPTHLIKTRGQQVTLRCSSQSGHNTVSWYQQALGQGPQFIFQYYREEENGRGNFPPRFSGLQFPNYSSELNVNALELDDSALYLCASSPPGRGRTDTQYFGPGTRLTVL.

This clone showed up just a few times. The rearrangement links TRBV7-2 to TRBJ2-7, with D possibly matching TRBD2 (6 bases). Germline loops: CDR1 SGHTA, CDR2 FQGNSA. This CDR3 has 15 amino acids. V lost 1 base, J lost 4 bases, and 14 bases lay in between. Here the CDR3 DNA reads TGTGCCAGCAGCTTAGGACGGTCCGGACTATACGAGCAGTACTTC. Encoded protein: CASSLGRSGLYEQYF.

The chain uses TRBV7-2 and TRBJ2-2; 9 positions agree with TRBD1. J lost 5 bases, V lost 6 bases, and 10 bases had no gene match. Germline loops: CDR1 SGHTA, CDR2 FQGNSA. This CDR3 region has 16 residues. In DNA, the CDR3 is TGTGCCAGCAGTCCCAGGTCCGGGACAGGGACCGGGGAGCTGTTTTTT. It translates to CASSPRSGTGTGELFF. The full variable domain, rest sourced from reference TRBV7-2 and TRBJ2-2, is GAGVSQSPSNKVTEKGKDVELRCDPISGHTALYWYRQSLGQGLEFLIYFQGNSAPDKSGLPSDRFSAERTGGSVSTLTIQRTQQEDSAVYLCASSPRSGTGTGELFFGEGSRLTVL.

This chain links TRBV18 with TRBJ2-5; perhaps TRBD1 as D (6 bases). Per the germline V gene, CDR1 is KGHSH and CDR2 is LQKENI. Deletions cut 3 bases from V and 5 bases from J, with 10 bases between. The CDR3 loop spans 13 amino acids. This CDR3 is CASSPKGEETQYF. The DNA of the CDR3 is TGTGCCAGCTCACCCAAGGGGGAGGAGACCCAGTACTTC.

This clone was seen ten or more times. V usage is TRBV19 and J usage is TRBJ2-7, with D unclear. The CDR3 length is 13 residues. The V gene's germline CDR1 is LNHDA and CDR2 SQIVND (reference sequence). With 3 bases removed from V and 5 bases from J, the gap between germline ends came to 11 bases. CDR3 loop: CASSMARKDEQYF. CDR3 coding DNA: TGTGCCAGTAGTATGGCCCGAAAAGACGAGCAGTACTTC.

This chain uses TRBV10-2 with TRBJ2-1; 7 bases agree with TRBD2. The length of the CDR3 is 16 residues. The J segment lost 0 bases and the V segment lost 2 bases, leaving 4 bases of the junction unmatched. Germline lookup yields CDR1 WSHSY and CDR2 SAAADI. Written as DNA, the CDR3 is TGCGCCAGCAGTGAGAGAGGCGGGGGCTCCTACAATGAGCAGTTCTTC. As protein: CASSERGGGSYNEQFF.

V and J are TRBV29-1 and TRBJ1-2; D gene ambiguous. From germline, CDR1 is SQVTM and CDR2 ANQGSEA. CDR3 length: 13 amino acids. With 7 bases removed from V and 4 bases from J, the gap between germline ends came to 16 bases. CDR3 in amino acids: CSALAGLGYGYTF. In DNA form, the CDR3 reads TGCAGCGCCTTGGCGGGTCTTGGCTATGGCTACACCTTC.

This chain connects TRBV19 to TRBJ1-2; no clear D. CDR3 length: 14 amino acids. V shed 3 bases and J shed 3 bases, with 11 bases lying between them. Germline CDR1 is LNHDA and CDR2 is SQIVND (reference sequence). The CDR3 here is CASSIPTTYYGYTF. As DNA, the CDR3 is TGTGCCAGTAGTATTCCTACCACCTACTATGGCTACACCTTC.

V is TRBV9 and J is TRBJ1-2, with D possibly being TRBD1 (5 bases). Between the trimmed V and J ends, which lost 5 bases and 8 bases, there was a span of 19 bases. The CDR3 is 14 amino acids. CDR1 is SGDLS and CDR2 is YYNGEE in the germline V gene. The CDR3 DNA follows: TGTGCCAGCAGTGCGACAGTGGGACGGGAGGGCTACACCTTC. Its protein is CASSATVGREGYTF.

This chain uses TRBV3-1 (or the pseudogene TRBV3-2) with TRBJ1-1; 11 nucleotides match TRBD1. Germline trimming cut 4 bases from V and 6 bases from J; bases unmatched to any gene: 4. This CDR3 is 14 amino acids long. Per the germline V gene, CDR1 is LGHDT and CDR2 is YNNKEL (reference sequence). For the CDR3, the DNA is TGTGCCAGCAGCCCGGACAGGGGGCGACCTGAAGCTTTCTTT. Translation: CASSPDRGRPEAFF.

The gene calls are TRBV27 and TRBJ1-1; D might be TRBD1 (6 bases). V lost 5 bases, J lost 4 bases, and 20 bases lay in between. The CDR3 loop spans 16 amino acids. Germline V gives CDR1 MNHEY, CDR2 SMNVEV (reference sequence). The CDR3 sequence is CASSPSPAGEGTEAFF. CDR3 nucleotide sequence: TGTGCCAGCAGTCCTTCCCCAGCAGGGGAGGGCACTGAAGCTTTCTTT.